Listed below are T cell receptor beta chains from one sample, sequenced in a study of blood T cell repertoires in COVID-19. Generated by immunoSEQ multiplex PCR, the TCRdb table keeps only in-frame clones and is missing some. The sample has 150,000 to 200,000 clones; approximately 87% are singletons. Specimen: PBMCs or T cells enriched from blood (not recorded which). The source of these receptors is a woman in her forties or fifties who had recovered from COVID-19. Both conserved end residues are part of each CDR3. Each record gives: CDR3 length, D gene, V gene, CDR3 protein. A D gene is named only where the DNA matches it firmly.

14 | TRBD2 | TRBV18 | CASSLLGEGYEQYF
18 | . | TRBV15 | CATSSGGGQGYSNQPQHF
15 | TRBD1 | TRBV11-2 | CASSSRQGIGSEQYF
16 | TRBD1 | TRBV3-1/TRBV3-2 | CASSLPGTGVNSPLHF
13 | TRBD1 | TRBV5-1 | CASSGQVNTEAFF
15 | TRBD1 | TRBV9 | CASSAGTGVGEKLFF
15 | . | TRBV7-9 | CASSSQGMLNTEAFF
13 | . | TRBV12-3/TRBV12-4 | CASSTGQHYEQYF
14 | TRBD1 | TRBV2 | CASSSNRGNQPQHF
16 | . | TRBV4-3 | CASSQDWRGVDTEAFF
15 | TRBD1 | TRBV7-8 | CASSLGETGVDGYTF
16 | TRBD1 | TRBV3-1/TRBV3-2 | CASSIRTGGPNTEAFF
16 | . | TRBV18 | CASSPVGQGGTGELFF
14 | TRBD1 | TRBV5-4 | CASSAGTALYGYTF
14 | . | TRBV12-2 | CASRFQGFQETQYF
15 | . | TRBV6-2/TRBV6-3 | CASSSERRERSGYTF
13 | TRBD1 | TRBV7-3 | CASSGPGQPGYTF
17 | TRBD1 | TRBV6-1 | CASSGTGGSANTGELFF
13 | . | TRBV9 | CASSVVREGEAFF
15 | . | TRBV27 | CASRRGRGSSEKLFF
15 | . | TRBV6-5 | CASSYAGRYNSPLHF
13 | TRBD2 | TRBV19 | CASSPGLASEQYF
17 | TRBD2 | TRBV15 | CATSRVGGGASQETQYF
14 | TRBD1 | TRBV27 | CASSHDREGEKLFF
14 | . | TRBV5-6 | CASSRGTSTDTQYF
15 | . | TRBV7-9 | CASSLAGGGPDTQYF
15 | . | TRBV6-5 | CASSLRDNSGNTIYF
13 | TRBD1 | TRBV12-3/TRBV12-4 | CASRTGTENIQYF
14 | . | TRBV6-4 | CASSAGTSNYGYTF
15 | TRBD1 | TRBV3-1/TRBV3-2 | CASSQGGQGTYEQYF
14 | TRBD1 | TRBV19 | CASSITGETYEQYF
14 | . | TRBV5-6 | CASSAGVLGYGYTF
15 | TRBD1 | TRBV27 | CASSLGTGAYNEQFF
14 | . | TRBV2 | CASSVYREGQPQHF
13 | . | TRBV30 | CAWNGQGGQPQHF
14 | . | TRBV11-2 | CASSQTGYNEKLFF
15 | . | TRBV18 | CASSPRQGYQETQYF
15 | . | TRBV6-2/TRBV6-3 | CASSYSNRGNTEAFF
12 | . | TRBV18 | CASSPQAGELFF
17 | . | TRBV7-9 | CASSLVVGTRGGYEQYF
12 | . | TRBV14 | CASSQGGETQYF
16 | TRBD1 | TRBV6-6 | CASSTRTGFEVAEAFF